The sample holds a few counts of the clone carrying this T cell receptor beta chain. Its antigen is not identified. This entry is derived from a study of T cells in Graves' hyperthyroidism and ophthalmopathy. Study-wide results and limits: The model's output predicted ophthalmopathy at a median of about 5.9 months prior to onset. Researchers found most expanded thyroid clonotypes above 0.001 in blood as well.

Regions amplified from RNA transcripts were the TCR beta CDR3 regions. A set of HTBI primers served as the primers for a first-round RT-PCR of the TCR CDR3. TCRdb ran MiXCR on the multiplex PCR reads and lists one entry per CDR3 protein. The data hold approximately 510,000 distinct CDR3 sequences, with 20% to 25% observed a single time. V was clipped by 3 bases and J by 3 bases; unmatched bases: 13. CDR1 is MDHEN and CDR2 is SYDVKM in the germline V gene. The CDR3 length is 19 residues. Calling Graves' hyperthyroidism stable meant ophthalmopathy did not progress within 18 months. Clinical symptoms, serum thyroxine and TRAb, thyroid ultrasound and orbital computed tomography were used for the diagnoses.

Source material: blood. The V and J genes are TRBV28 and TRBJ2-5; 13 bases align to TRBD2. The TCR comes from a man aged 18 to 29 with Graves' hyperthyroidism. The CDR3 nucleotides read TGTGCCAGCAGTTTCGGCGCCGGACTAACTAGCGGGGGGGAAGAGACCCAGTACTTC. Translated: CASSFGAGLTSGGEETQYF.